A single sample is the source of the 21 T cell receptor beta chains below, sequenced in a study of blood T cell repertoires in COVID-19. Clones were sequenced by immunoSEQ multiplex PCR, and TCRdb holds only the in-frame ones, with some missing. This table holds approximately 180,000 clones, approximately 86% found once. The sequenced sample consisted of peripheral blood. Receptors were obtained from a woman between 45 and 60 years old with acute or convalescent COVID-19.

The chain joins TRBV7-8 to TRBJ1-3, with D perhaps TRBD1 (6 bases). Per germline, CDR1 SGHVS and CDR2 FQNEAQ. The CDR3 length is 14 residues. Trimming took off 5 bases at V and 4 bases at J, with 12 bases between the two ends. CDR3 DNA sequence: TGTGCCAGCAGCCTTAACAGGGAAGGAAACACCATATATTTT. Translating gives CASSLNREGNTIYF.

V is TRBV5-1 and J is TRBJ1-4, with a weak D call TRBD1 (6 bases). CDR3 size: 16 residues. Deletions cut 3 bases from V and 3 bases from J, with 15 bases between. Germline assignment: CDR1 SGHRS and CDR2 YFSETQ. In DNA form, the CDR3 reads TGCGCCAGCAGCTGGTCGTCGGACAGTCCTAATGAAAAACTGTTTTTT. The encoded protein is CASSWSSDSPNEKLFF. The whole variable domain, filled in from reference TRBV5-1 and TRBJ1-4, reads KAGVTQTPRYLIKTRGQQVTLSCSPISGHRSVSWYQQTPGQGLQFLFEYFSETQRNKGNFPGRFSGRQFSNSRSEMNVSTLELGDSALYLCASSWSSDSPNEKLFFGSGTQLSVL.

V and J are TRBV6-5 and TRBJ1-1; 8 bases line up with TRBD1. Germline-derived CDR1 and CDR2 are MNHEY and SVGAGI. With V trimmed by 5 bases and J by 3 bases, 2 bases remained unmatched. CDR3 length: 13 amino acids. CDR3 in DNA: TGTGCCAGCAGTCCGGACAGGGACACTGAAGCTTTCTTT. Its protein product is CASSPDRDTEAFF.

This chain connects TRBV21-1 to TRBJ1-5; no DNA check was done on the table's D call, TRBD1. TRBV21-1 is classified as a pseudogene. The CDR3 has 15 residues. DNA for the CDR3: TGTGCCAGCACCAATTCGGACAGGCTTGAGCAGCCCCAGCATTTT. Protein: CASTNSDRLEQPQHF.

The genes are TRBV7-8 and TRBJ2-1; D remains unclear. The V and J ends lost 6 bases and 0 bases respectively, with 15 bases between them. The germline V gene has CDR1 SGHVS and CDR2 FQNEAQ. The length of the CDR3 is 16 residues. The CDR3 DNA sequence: TGTGCCAGCAGTCCAGAAGCGTTAGGCTCCTACAATGAGCAGTTCTTC. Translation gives CASSPEALGSYNEQFF.

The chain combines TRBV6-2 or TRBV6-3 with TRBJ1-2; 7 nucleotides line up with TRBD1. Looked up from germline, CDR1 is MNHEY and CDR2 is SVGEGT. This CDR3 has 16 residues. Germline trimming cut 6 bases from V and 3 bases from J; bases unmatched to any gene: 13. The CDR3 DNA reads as TGTGCCAGCAGCCCGGGACAGCGGCCAACGCACTATGGCTACACCTTC. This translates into CASSPGQRPTHYGYTF.

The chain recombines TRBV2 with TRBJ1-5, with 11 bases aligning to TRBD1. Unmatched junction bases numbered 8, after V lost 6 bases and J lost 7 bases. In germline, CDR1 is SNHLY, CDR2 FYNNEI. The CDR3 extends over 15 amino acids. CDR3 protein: CASSLGGTGGQPQHF. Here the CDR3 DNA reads TGTGCCAGCAGCCTCGGAGGGACAGGGGGGCAGCCCCAGCATTTT.

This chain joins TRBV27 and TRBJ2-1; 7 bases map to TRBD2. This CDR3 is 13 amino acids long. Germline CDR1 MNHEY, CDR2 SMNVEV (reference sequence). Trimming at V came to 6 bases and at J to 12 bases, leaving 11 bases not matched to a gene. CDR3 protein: CASRMGGTPAQFF. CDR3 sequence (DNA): TGTGCCAGCAGAATGGGAGGGACTCCCGCGCAGTTCTTC.

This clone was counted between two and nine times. As DNA, the CDR3 is TGCGCCAGCAGCTCGGGGGTGAAAGGCGAGCAGTACTTC. It specifies CASSSGVKGEQYF. The V gene is TRBV5-1, the J gene TRBJ2-7, with D possibly being TRBD2 (6 bases). Germline V gives CDR1 SGHRS, CDR2 YFSETQ. Trimming took off 3 bases at V and 6 bases at J, with 13 bases between the two ends. CDR3 length: 13 amino acids.

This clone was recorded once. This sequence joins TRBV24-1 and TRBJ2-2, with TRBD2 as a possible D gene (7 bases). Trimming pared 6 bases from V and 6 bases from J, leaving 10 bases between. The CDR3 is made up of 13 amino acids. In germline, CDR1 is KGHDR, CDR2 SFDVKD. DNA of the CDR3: TGTGCCACCAGTAGAGGGGGGGCCGGGGAGCTGTTTTTT. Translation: CATSRGGAGELFF.

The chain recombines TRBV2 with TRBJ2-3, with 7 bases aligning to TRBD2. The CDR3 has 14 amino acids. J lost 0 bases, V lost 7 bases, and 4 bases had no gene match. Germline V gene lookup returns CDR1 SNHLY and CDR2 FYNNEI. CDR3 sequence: CASTSGTSTDTQYF. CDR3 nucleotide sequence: TGTGCCAGCACTAGCGGAACTAGCACAGATACGCAGTATTTT.

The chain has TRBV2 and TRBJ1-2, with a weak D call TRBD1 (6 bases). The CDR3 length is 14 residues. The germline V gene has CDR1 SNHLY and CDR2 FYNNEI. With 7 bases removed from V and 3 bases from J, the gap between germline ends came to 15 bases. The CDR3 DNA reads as TGTGCCAGCACCCCCGGAGGACAGTACTATGGCTACACCTTC. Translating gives CASTPGGQYYGYTF.

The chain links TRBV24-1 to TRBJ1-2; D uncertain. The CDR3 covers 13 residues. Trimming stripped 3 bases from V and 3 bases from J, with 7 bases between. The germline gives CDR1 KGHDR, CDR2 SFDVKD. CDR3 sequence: CATSDRRDYGYTF. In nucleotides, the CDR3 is TGTGCCACCAGTGATCGCCGGGACTATGGCTACACCTTC.

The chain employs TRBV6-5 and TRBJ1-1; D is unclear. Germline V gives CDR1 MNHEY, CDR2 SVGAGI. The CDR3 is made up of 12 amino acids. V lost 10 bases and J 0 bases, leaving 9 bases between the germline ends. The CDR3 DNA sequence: TGTGCCACCCTCGGGATGAACACTGAAGCTTTCTTT. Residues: CATLGMNTEAFF.

Here the CDR3 reads CASTVGGTYGYTF. The CDR3 coding sequence is TGTGCCAGTACGGTAGGGGGAACATATGGCTACACCTTC. The genes are TRBV19 and TRBJ1-2; TRBD1 is a possible D gene (6 bases). Per the germline V gene, CDR1 is LNHDA and CDR2 is SQIVND (reference sequence). The V gene lost 7 bases and the J gene lost 5 bases, with 14 bases spanning the gap. This CDR3 region has 13 residues.

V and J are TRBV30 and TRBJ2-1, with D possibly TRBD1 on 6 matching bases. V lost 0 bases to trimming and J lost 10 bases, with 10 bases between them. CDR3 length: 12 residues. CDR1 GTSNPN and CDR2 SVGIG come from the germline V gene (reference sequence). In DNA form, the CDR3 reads TGTGCCTGGAGTGTAACTAGGGGGGAGCAGTTCTTC. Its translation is CAWSVTRGEQFF.

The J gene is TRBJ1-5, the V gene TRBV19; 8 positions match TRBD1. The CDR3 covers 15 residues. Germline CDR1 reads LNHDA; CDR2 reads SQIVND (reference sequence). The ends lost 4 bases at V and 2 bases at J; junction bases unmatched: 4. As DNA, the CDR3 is TGTGCCAGTAGTACTACAGGGGGAGGCAATCAGCCCCAGCATTTT. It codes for CASSTTGGGNQPQHF.

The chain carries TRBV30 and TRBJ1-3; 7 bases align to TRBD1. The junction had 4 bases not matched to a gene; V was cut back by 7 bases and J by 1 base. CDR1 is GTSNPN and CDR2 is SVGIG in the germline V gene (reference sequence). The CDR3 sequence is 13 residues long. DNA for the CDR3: TGTGCCTCGACAGGGTTTTCTGGAAACACCATATATTTT. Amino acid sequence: CASTGFSGNTIYF.

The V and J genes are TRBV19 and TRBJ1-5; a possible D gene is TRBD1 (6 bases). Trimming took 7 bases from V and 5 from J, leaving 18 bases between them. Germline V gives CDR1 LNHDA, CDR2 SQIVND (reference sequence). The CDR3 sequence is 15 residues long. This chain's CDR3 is CASTGSAGVDQPQHF. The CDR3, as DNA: TGTGCCAGTACAGGGTCAGCAGGGGTCGATCAGCCCCAGCATTTT.

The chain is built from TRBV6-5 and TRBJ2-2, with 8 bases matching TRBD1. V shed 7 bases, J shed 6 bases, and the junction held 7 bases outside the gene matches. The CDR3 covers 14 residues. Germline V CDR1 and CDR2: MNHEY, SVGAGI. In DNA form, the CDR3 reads TGTGCCAGCACCCGAGACAGGGGATCCGGGGAGCTGTTTTTT. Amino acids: CASTRDRGSGELFF.

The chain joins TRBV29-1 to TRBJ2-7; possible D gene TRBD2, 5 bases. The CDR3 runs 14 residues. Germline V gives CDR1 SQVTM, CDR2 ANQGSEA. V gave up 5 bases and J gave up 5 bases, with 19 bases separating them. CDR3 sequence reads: CSVRGSGSGHEQYF. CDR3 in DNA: TGCAGCGTTCGCGGAAGTGGGAGCGGCCACGAGCAGTACTTC.